The clone carrying this TCR beta chain was observed at least ten times. As yet, its antigen is unknown. This sample was included in a study of neurological immune-mediated disorders. Described time point: longitudinal time-point 1 (baseline). Germline CDR1 is DFQATT and CDR2 is SNEGSKA (reference sequence). J was trimmed by 3 bases and V by 8 bases; bases with no gene match: 7. The CDR3 has 13 residues. TCRdb reanalysed the 5' RACE reads using MiXCR and keeps one entry per CDR3 protein. The table lists about 49,000 distinct CDR3 sequences, 10% of them singletons. Overall study results and limits: None of the CDR3 amino acid sequences found in expanded clones was shared across subjects. This suggests that the TCR-beta repertoires were private in all groups.

This TCR derives from a woman aged 40 to 50 in good health. The genes are TRBV20-1 and TRBJ2-1, with 7 positions matching TRBD1. Sequencing was done on a sample of PBMCs. The CDR3 DNA reads TGCAGTCCCCACAGGGGCGGCTACAATGAGCAGTTCTTC. This encodes CSPHRGGYNEQFF.